This passage covers 8 T cell receptor beta chains from one sample sequenced in a study of regulatory T cells in long-lasting Graves disease. The authors built TCR beta libraries using iRepertoire HTBI primers and Arm-PCR of CDR3 regions. Using its own MiXCR run on the multiplex PCR reads, TCRdb lists one record per CDR3 protein. The sample lists about 540,000 distinct CDR3 sequences, approximately 13% occurring once. Time point meaning: newly diagnosed GD, antithyroid drugs for less than 3 months. From RNA extracted from PBMCs, the TCR library was made. The data were also submitted as part of a second study, on T cells in Graves' hyperthyroidism and ophthalmopathy.

Specimen: peripheral blood mononuclear cells (PBMCs), collected at new diagnosis, from a patient treated with antithyroid drugs. The receptor source for this set is a man between 25 and 39 years old with Graves disease.

With respect to this clonotype: A far larger clone is one nucleotide away, so this likely arose from a read error. The chain links TRBV2 to TRBJ2-3, with 9 positions matching TRBD2. CDR1 is SNHLY and CDR2 is FYNNEI in the germline V gene. This CDR3 has 13 residues. In DNA form, the CDR3 reads TGTGCCACTCTCTTAGCGGGAGCAGAGACCCAGTGCTTC. Its translation is CATLLAGAETQCF. Full variable domain (remainder filled in from reference TRBV2 and TRBJ2-3): EPEVTQTPSHQVTQMGQEVILRCVPISNHLYFYWYRQILGQKVEFLVSFYNNEISEKSEIFDDQFSVERPDGSNFTLKIRSTKLEDSAMYFCATLLAGAETQCFGPGTRLTVL.

This clonotype showed up just a few times. This chain connects TRBV4-2 to TRBJ2-1; D unclear. V lost 1 base and J lost 0, with 10 bases in between. The CDR3 totals 16 residues. The V gene's germline CDR1 is LGHNA and CDR2 YNFKEQ. The CDR3 sequence: CASSQGQLSSYNEQFF. In DNA form, the CDR3 reads TGTGCCAGCAGCCAAGGTCAGCTGAGCTCCTACAATGAGCAGTTCTTC.

This clonotype was seen at least ten times. The rearrangement joins TRBV10-3 to TRBJ1-2; D may be TRBD1 (5 bases). Per the germline V gene, CDR1 is ENHRY and CDR2 is SYGVKD. The length of the CDR3 is 14 residues. The V gene lost 8 bases and the J gene lost 6 bases, with 19 bases spanning the gap. The CDR3: CAIDGRATGDGYTF. The CDR3 DNA sequence: TGTGCCATCGACGGGAGGGCCACAGGAGATGGCTACACCTTC.

This clonotype was picked up a small number of times. V gene TRBV5-6 combines with J gene TRBJ1-5, with D unclear. The V end lost 0 bases, the J end lost 1 base, and 11 bases lay between the germline ends. The germline V gene encodes CDR1 SGHDT and CDR2 YYEEEE. This CDR3 has 16 amino acids. The CDR3 protein is CASSLGGFYSNQPQHF. The CDR3 nucleotides are TGTGCCAGCAGCTTGGGAGGGTTTTACAGCAATCAGCCCCAGCATTTT. Complete variable domain (other parts from reference TRBV5-6 and TRBJ1-5): DAGVTQSPTHLIKTRGQQVTLRCSPKSGHDTVSWYQQALGQGPQFIFQYYEEEERQRGNFPDRFSGHQFPNYSSELNVNALLLGDSALYLCASSLGGFYSNQPQHFGDGTRLSIL.

The chain uses TRBV4-1 and TRBJ1-5, with 7 bases identical to TRBD1. The CDR3 runs to 14 residues. V was clipped by 3 bases and J by 5 bases; unmatched bases: 4. The germline CDR1 and CDR2 sequences are MGHRA and YSYEKL. Written as DNA, the CDR3 is TGCGCCAGCAGCCACCGGGACAGATATCAGCCCCAGCATTTT. Protein product: CASSHRDRYQPQHF.

This clonotype was recorded at least ten times. The chain joins TRBV9 to TRBJ2-7; the D gene is possibly TRBD2 (5 bases). The CDR3 runs 14 residues. The V gene lost 4 bases and the J gene lost 2 bases, with 13 bases spanning the gap. Germline CDR1 and CDR2: SGDLS and YYNGEE. The CDR3 reads CASSPLRATYEQYF. Written as DNA, the CDR3 is TGTGCCAGCAGCCCCCTGCGGGCAACCTACGAGCAGTACTTC.

The chain joins TRBV6-1 to TRBJ2-5, with D possibly matching TRBD1 (6 bases). The germline gives CDR1 MNHNS, CDR2 SASEGT. CDR3 length: 13 amino acids. Trimming took off 7 bases at V and 5 bases at J, with 14 bases between the two ends. This CDR3 reads CASTYTGTETQYF. CDR3 DNA: TGTGCCAGCACCTACACAGGGACGGAGACCCAGTACTTC.

The chain employs TRBV24-1 and TRBJ2-5, with no clear D. This CDR3 has 12 amino acids. Germline CDR1 is KGHDR and CDR2 is SFDVKD. V was shortened by 6 bases and J by 1 base, with 5 bases between the two germline ends. Here the CDR3 DNA reads TGTGCCACCAGTAACTCCCAAGAGACCCAGTACTTC. Protein product: CATSNSQETQYF.